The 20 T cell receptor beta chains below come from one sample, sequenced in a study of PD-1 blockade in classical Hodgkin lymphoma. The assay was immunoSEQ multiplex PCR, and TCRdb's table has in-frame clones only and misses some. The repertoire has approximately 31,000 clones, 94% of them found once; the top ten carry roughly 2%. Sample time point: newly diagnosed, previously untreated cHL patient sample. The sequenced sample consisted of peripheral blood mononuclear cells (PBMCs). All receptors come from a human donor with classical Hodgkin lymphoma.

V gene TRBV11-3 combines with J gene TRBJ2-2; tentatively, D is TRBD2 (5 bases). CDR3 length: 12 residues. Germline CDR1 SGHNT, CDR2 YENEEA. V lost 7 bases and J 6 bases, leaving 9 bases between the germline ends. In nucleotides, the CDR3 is TGTGCCAGCAAGGGTAGCGCCGGGGAGCTGTTTTTT. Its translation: CASKGSAGELFF.

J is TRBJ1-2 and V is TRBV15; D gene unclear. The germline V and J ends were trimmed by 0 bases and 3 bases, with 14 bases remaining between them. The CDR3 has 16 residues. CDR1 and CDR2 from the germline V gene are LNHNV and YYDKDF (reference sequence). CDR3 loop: CATSRDLVTEDYGYTF. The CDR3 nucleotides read TGTGCCACCAGCAGAGATCTCGTAACAGAGGACTATGGCTACACCTTC. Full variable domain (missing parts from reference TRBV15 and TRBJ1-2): DAMVIQNPRYQVTQFGKPVTLSCSQTLNHNVMYWYQQKSSQAPKLLFHYYDKDFNNEADTPDNFQSRRPNTSFCFLDIRSPGLGDTAMYLCATSRDLVTEDYGYTFGSGTRLTVV.

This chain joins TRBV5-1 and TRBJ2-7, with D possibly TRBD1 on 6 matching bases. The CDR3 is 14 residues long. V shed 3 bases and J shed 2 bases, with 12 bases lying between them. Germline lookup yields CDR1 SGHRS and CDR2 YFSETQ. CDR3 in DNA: TGCGCCAGCAGCTCACGGACAGAGGCCTACGAGCAGTACTTC. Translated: CASSSRTEAYEQYF.

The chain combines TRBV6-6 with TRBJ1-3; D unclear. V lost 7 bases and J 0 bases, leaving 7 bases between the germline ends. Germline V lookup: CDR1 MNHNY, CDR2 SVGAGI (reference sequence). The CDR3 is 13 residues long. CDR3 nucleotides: TGTGCCAGCACGGGAAGCTCTGGAAACACCATATATTTT. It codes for CASTGSSGNTIYF.

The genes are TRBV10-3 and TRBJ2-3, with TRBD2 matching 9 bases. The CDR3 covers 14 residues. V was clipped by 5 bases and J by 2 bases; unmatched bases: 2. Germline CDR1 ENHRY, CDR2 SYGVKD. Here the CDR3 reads CAISTSGLTDTQYF. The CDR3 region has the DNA TGTGCCATCAGTACTAGCGGGCTCACAGATACGCAGTATTTT.

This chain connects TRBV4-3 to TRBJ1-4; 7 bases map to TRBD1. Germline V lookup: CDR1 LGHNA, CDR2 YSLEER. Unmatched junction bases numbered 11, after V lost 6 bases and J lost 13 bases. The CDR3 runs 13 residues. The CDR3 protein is CASRLDRVGRLFF. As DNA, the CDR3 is TGCGCCAGCAGACTCGACAGGGTGGGTAGACTGTTTTTT.

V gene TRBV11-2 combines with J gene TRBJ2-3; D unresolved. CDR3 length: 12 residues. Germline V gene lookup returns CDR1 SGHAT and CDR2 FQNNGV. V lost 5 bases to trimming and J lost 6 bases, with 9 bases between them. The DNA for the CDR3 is TGTGCCAGCAGCCTGCCCGGGGATACGCAGTATTTT. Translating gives CASSLPGDTQYF.

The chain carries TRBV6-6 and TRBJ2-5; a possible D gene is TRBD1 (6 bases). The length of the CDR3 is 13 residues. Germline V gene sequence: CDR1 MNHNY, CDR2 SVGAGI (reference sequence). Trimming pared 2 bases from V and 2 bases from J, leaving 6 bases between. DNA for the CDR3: TGTGCCAGCAGTTACGACAGGCAAGAGACCCAGTACTTC. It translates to CASSYDRQETQYF.

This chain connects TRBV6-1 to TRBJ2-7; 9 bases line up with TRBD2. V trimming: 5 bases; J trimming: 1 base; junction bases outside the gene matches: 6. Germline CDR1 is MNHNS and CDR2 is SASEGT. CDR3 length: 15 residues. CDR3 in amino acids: CASSTRLAGSYEQYF. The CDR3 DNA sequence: TGTGCCAGCAGTACCCGGCTAGCGGGATCCTACGAGCAGTACTTC.

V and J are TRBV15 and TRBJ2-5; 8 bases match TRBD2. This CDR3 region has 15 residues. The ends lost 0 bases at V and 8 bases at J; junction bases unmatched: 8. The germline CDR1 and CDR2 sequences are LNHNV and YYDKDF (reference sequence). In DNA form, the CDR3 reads TGTGCCACCAGCAGAGAACAGCGGGGGTATGTCACCCAGTACTTC. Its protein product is CATSREQRGYVTQYF.

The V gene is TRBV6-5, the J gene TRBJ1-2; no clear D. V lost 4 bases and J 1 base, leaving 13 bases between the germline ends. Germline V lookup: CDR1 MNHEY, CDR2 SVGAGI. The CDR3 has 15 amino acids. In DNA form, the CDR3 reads TGTGCCAGCAGTTCCCGTGACGGATATAACTATGGCTACACCTTC. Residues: CASSSRDGYNYGYTF.

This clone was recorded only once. For the CDR3, the DNA is TGTGCCAGCAGCGTACCGGGACTAGCGGATAGCTCCTACAATGAGCAGTTCTTC. This codes for CASSVPGLADSSYNEQFF. V gene TRBV7-8 combines with J gene TRBJ2-1; 11 nucleotides align to TRBD2. The germline V gene encodes CDR1 SGHVS and CDR2 FQNEAQ. With 5 bases clipped from V and 0 bases from J, the junction kept 9 bases outside the gene matches. The CDR3 length is 18 residues.

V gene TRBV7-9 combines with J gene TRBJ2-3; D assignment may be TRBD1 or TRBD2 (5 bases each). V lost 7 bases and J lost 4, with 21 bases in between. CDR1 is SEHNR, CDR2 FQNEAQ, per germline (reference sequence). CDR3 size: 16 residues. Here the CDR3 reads CASTTLHGTRADTQYF. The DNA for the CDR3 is TGTGCCAGCACCACACTCCACGGGACGCGGGCAGATACGCAGTATTTT.

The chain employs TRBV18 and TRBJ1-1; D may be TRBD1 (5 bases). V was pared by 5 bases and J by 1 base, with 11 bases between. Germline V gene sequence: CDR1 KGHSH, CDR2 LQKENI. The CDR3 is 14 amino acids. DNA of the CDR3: TGTGCCAGCTCAGCGGGAACAGGGAACACTGAAGCTTTCTTT. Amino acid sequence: CASSAGTGNTEAFF.

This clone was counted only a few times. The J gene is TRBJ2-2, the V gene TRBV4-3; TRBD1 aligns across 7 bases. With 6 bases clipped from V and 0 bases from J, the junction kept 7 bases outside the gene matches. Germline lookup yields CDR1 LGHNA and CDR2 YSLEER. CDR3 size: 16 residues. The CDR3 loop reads CASRNRQGPNTGELFF. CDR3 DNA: TGCGCCAGCAGAAACCGACAGGGACCGAACACCGGGGAGCTGTTTTTT.

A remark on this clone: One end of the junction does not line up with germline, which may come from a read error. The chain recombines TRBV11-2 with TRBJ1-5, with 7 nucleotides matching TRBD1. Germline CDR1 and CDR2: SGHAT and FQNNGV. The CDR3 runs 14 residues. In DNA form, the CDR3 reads TGTGCCAGCAGCCTAGACAGGGTCAATCAGCCCCAGCATTTT. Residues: CASSLDRVNQPQHF.

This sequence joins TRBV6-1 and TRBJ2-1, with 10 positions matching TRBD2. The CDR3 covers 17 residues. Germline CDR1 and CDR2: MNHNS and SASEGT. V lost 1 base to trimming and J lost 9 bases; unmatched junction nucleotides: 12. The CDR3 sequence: CASSEEPSGGRRGEQFF. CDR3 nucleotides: TGTGCCAGCAGTGAAGAGCCTAGCGGGGGACGTAGGGGTGAGCAGTTCTTC.

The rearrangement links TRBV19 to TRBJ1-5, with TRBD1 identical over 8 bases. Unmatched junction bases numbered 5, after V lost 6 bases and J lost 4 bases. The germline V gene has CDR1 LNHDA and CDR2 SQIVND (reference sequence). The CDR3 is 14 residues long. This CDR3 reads CASSSRQGNQPQHF. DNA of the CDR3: TGTGCCAGTAGCTCCCGACAGGGGAATCAGCCCCAGCATTTT. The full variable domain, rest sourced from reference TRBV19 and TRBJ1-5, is DGGITQSPKYLFRKEGQNVTLSCEQNLNHDAMYWYRQDPGQGLRLIYYSQIVNDFQKGDIAEGYSVSREKKESFPLTVTSAQKNPTAFYLCASSSRQGNQPQHFGDGTRLSIL.

CDR3 coding DNA: TGTGCCAGCAGACAGGGGACGGCTAATGAAAAACTGTTTTTT. Residues: CASRQGTANEKLFF. The chain couples TRBV6-5 to TRBJ1-4; the match to TRBD1 covers 7 bases. The CDR3 sequence is 14 residues long. Germline trimming cut 6 bases from V and 3 bases from J; bases unmatched to any gene: 4. The germline V gene encodes CDR1 MNHEY and CDR2 SVGAGI.

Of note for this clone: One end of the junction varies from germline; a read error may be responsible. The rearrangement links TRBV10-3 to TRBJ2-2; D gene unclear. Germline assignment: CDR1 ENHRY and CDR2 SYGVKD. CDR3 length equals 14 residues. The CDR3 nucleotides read TGTGCCAGCAGTGAAGCCCGGGCCACCGGGGAGCTGTTTTTT. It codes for CASSEARATGELFF.